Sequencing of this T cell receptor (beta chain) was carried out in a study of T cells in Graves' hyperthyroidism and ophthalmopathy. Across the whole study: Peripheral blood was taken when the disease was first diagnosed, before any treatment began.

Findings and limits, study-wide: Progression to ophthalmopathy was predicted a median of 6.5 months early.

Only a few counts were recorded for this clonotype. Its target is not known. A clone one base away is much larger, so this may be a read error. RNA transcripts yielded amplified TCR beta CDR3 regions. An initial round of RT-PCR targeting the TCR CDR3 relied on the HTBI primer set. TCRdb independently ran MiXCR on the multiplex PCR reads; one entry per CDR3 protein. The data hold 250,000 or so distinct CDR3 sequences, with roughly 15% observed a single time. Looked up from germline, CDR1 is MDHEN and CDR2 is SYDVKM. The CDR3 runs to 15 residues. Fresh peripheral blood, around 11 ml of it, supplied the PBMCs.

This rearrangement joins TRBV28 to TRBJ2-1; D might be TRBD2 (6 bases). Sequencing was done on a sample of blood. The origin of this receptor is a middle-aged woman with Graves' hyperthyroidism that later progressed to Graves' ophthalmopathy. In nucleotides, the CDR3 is TGTGCCAGCAGTTTAGGAGGGGCCTCCTACAGTGAGCAGTTCTTC. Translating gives CASSLGGASYSEQFF.